This T cell receptor beta chain was retrieved from a study of regulatory T cells in long-lasting Graves disease (dated by TCRdb to about 2021). Background for the entire study: Persistent Graves' disease was defined as antithyroid drug treatment for over 5 years with persistently positive TSH receptor autoantibodies. Persistent Graves' disease patients in the clinical cohort had taken antithyroid drugs for around 10 years on average. This study used TCR sequencing and RNA sequencing of peripheral blood to compare persistent Graves' disease patients against newly diagnosed Graves' disease patients. The study was conducted in China and was registered as a clinical trial. A total of approximately 35 samples underwent TCR sequencing: about 13 from persistent and roughly 20 from newly diagnosed Graves' disease patients.

In the case of this clonotype: Its antigen is not yet known. No base quality values were provided; no much bigger clone lies one nucleotide off.

The germline V gene encodes CDR1 SQVTM and CDR2 ANQGSEA. V loses 1 base, J loses 4 bases, and the germline ends lie 7 bases apart. The CDR3 covers 12 residues, taking in both the cysteine and the phenylalanine. Just CDR3 DNA is preserved here, 36 bases in frame from base 1. The receptor library was made with multiplex PCR. Sequencing instrument: Illumina HiSeq 4000. CDR3 regions were amplified by Arm-PCR with iRepertoire HTBI primers to construct TCR beta libraries. Gel purification was performed on PCR products prior to sequencing. The paper's processing steps were these. Across samples, some 62 TRBV and 13 to 15 TRBJ segments were identified and used for gene usage analysis of CDR3 amino acid clonotypes. COPE and FqMerger were used to merge filtered high-quality paired reads into contigs. BLAST was used to align contigs to the IMGT TRBV, TRBD and TRBJ reference genes, and CDR3 was defined following IMGT. Any clonotype with a frequency above 0.1% was classified as a highly expanded clone. Repertoire diversity was measured by Shannon entropy, and V-J evenness by the Gini coefficient. A clonotype found in more than one individual was treated as public. TCRdb reprocessed the public reads (quality trimming at Q25 with fastp, clone calling with MiXCR) and kept in-frame beta chains. Each entry is one CDR3 protein sequence, shown with its most common DNA and genes. These V and J calls rely on TCRdb rather than the paper's analysis. Within this sample are 600,000 to 800,000 distinct CDR3 sequences, with about 32% of them counted one time only. Roughly 40% of the sample comes from the top ten.

The time point label here, explained by the study, means: persistent/refractory GD, antithyroid drugs over 5 years with positive TRAb. For both TCR sequencing and RNA sequencing, RNA was extracted from PBMCs in TRIzol. Graves' disease was diagnosed according to American Thyroid Association guidelines. Recruitment of patients was carried out at an endocrinology department in Xi'an, China. From each patient, around 9 milliliters of peripheral blood was collected into an EDTA anticoagulant tube. Ficoll Paque Plus density gradient separation was used to isolate PBMCs, and no additional T cell sorting was done. An Agilent 2100 Bioanalyzer and agarose gel were used to check RNA quality, and a NanoDrop 2000 was used to measure RNA concentration. What the work shows at the level of the full study, not this receptor alone: The study examined only peripheral blood because the primary lesion, thyroid tissue, could not be accessed. TRBV28, TRBJ1-2 and TRBJ2-5 were preferentially used in persistent disease, while TRBV20-1 and TRBJ2-1 were favored in newly diagnosed disease. Sequencing and analysis were restricted to the TCR beta chain. Compared with newly diagnosed patients, patients with persistent Graves' disease had lower TCR Shannon entropy and fewer highly expanded clones, which suggests clonal expansion. The small sample size was acknowledged by the authors as a limitation that may reduce accuracy. Patients with persistent disease shared more public clonotypes (roughly 2,900) than newly diagnosed patients did (966).

Sequencing used peripheral blood mononuclear cells (PBMCs), obtained when the disease was refractory, from a patient treated with antithyroid drugs. The rearranged chain carries TRBV29-1 and TRBJ2-5, with the D gene uncertain. The sequence was obtained from a female donor with Graves disease. The sequenced DNA: TGCAGCGTTGAAGGGGCTCGAGAGACCCAGTACTTC. It translates as CSVEGARETQYF.